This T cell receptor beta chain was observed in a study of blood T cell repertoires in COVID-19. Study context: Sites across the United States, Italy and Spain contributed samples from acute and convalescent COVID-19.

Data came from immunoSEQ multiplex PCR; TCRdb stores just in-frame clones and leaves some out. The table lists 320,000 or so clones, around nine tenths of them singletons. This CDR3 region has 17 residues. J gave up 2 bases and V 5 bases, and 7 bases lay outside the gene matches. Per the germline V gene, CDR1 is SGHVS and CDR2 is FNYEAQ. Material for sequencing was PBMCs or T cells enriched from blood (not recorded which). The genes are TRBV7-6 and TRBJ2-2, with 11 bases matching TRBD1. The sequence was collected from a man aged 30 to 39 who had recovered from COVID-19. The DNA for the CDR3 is TGTGCCAGCAGCGTCCTCGGACAGGGGGCTAACACCGGGGAGCTGTTTTTT. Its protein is CASSVLGQGANTGELFF. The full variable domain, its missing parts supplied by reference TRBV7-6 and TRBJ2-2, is GAGVSQSPRYKVTKRGQDVALRCDPISGHVSLYWYRQALGQGPEFLTYFNYEAQQDKSGLPNDRFSAERPEGSISTLTIQRTEQRDSAMYRCASSVLGQGANTGELFFGEGSRLTVL.